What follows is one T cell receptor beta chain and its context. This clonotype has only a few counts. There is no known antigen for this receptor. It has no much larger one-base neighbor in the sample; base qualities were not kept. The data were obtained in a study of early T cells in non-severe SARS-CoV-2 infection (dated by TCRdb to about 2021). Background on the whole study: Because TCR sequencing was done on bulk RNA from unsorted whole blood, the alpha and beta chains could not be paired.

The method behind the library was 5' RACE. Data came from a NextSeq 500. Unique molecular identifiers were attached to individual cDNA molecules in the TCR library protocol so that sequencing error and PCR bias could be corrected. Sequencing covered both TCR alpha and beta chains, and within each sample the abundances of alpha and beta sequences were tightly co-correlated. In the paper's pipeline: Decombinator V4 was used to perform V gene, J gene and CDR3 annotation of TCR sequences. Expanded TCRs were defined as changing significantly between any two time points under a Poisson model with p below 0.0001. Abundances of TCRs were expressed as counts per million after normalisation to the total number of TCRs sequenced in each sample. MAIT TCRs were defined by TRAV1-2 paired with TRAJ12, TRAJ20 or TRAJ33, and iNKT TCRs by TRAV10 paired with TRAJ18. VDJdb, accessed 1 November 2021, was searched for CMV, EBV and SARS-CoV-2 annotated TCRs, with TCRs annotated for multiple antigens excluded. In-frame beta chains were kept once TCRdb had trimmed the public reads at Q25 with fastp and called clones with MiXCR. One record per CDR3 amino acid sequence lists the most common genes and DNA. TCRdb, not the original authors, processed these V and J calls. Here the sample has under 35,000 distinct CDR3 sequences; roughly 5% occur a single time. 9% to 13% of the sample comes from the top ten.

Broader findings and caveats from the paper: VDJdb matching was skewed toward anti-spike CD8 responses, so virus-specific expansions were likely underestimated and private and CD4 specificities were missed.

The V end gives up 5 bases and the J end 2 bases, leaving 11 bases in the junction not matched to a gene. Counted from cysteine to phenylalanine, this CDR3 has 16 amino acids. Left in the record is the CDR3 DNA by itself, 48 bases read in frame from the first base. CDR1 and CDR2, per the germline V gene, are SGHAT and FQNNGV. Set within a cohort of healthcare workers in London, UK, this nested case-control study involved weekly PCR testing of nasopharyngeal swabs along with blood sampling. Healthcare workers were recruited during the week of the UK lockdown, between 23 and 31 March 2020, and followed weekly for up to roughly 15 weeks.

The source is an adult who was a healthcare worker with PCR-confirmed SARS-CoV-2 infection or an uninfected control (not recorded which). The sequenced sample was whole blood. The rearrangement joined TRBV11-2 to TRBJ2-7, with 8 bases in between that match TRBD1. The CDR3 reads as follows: CASSLRPGTGPYEQYF. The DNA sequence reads TGTGCCAGCAGCCTTCGACCCGGGACAGGACCCTACGAGCAGTACTTC.